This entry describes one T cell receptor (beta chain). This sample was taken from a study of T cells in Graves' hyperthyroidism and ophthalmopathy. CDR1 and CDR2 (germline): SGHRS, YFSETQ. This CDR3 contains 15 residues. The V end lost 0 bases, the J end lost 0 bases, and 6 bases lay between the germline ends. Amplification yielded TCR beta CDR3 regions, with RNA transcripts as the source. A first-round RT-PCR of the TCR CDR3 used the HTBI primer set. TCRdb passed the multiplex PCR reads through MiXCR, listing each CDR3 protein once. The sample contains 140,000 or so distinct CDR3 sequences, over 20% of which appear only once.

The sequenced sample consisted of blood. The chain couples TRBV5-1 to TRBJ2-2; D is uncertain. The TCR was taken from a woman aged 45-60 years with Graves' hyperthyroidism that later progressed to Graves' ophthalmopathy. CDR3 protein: CASSLDRPNTGELFF. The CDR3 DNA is TGCGCCAGCAGCTTGGACCGCCCGAACACCGGGGAGCTGTTTTTT. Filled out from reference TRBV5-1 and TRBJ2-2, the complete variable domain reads KAGVTQTPRYLIKTRGQQVTLSCSPISGHRSVSWYQQTPGQGLQFLFEYFSETQRNKGNFPGRFSGRQFSNSRSEMNVSTLELGDSALYLCASSLDRPNTGELFFGEGSRLTVL.